A selection of T cell receptor beta chains follows, all from one sample in a study of blood T cell repertoires in COVID-19. TCRdb's table, derived via immunoSEQ multiplex PCR, lists solely in-frame clones and lacks some. The sample lists fewer than 40,000 clones; around nine tenths were seen once. Source material: peripheral blood. The receptor set was obtained from a man in his 70s with active COVID-19. Each CDR3 is given with its conserved first and last residue. Fields, in order: V gene, D gene, clone size, J gene, CDR3 protein, CDR3 DNA. The D gene is left open where the match is weak. Only part of the rows carry a size: once, few, many, or a class if the clone is expanded.

TRBV12-3/TRBV12-4	NA	NA	TRBJ2-3	CASSSTGTDTQYF	TGTGCCAGCAGTTCTACCGGCACAGATACGCAGTATTTT
TRBV7-8	NA	NA	TRBJ1-2	CASSLEGAYGYTF	TGTGCCAGCAGCTTAGAGGGAGCCTATGGCTACACCTTC
TRBV20-1	NA	NA	TRBJ2-3	CSAGERPVTRDTQYF	TGCAGTGCTGGTGAGAGGCCGGTGACTCGGGATACGCAGTATTTT
TRBV9	NA	NA	TRBJ2-7	CASSLGSGYEQYF	TGTGCCAGCTCACTAGGGTCCGGGTACGAGCAGTACTTC
TRBV7-7	NA	NA	TRBJ2-2	CASSLAPGGPGELFF	TGTGCCAGCAGCTTAGCGCCCGGAGGACCGGGGGAGCTGTTTTTT
TRBV7-2	NA	NA	TRBJ2-5	CASSLGETRGPTQYF	TGTGCCAGCAGCTTAGGGGAGACTAGGGGGCCGACCCAGTACTTC
TRBV5-1	TRBD1	NA	TRBJ1-6	CASSLYSGQYNSPLHF	TGCGCCAGCAGCTTGTATTCGGGACAGTATAATTCACCCCTCCACTTT
TRBV2	TRBD1	NA	TRBJ1-2	CASSRDRMALYGYTF	TGTGCCAGCAGCCGGGACAGGATGGCTCTCTATGGCTACACCTTC
TRBV30	NA	NA	TRBJ1-1	CAWSVHGDTEAFF	TGTGCCTGGAGTGTACACGGGGACACTGAAGCTTTCTTT
TRBV7-8	TRBD2	NA	TRBJ2-5	CASSPLARTKETQYF	TGTGCCAGCAGCCCACTAGCGCGAACCAAAGAGACCCAGTACTTC
TRBV6-2/TRBV6-3	NA	NA	TRBJ2-1	CASSYEALAGTYNEQFF	TGTGCCAGCAGTTACGAGGCGTTGGCGGGGACCTACAATGAGCAGTTCTTC
TRBV24-1	NA	NA	TRBJ2-7	CATSDLVWPPYF	TGTGCCACCAGTGACCTTGTGTGGCCCCCGTACTTC
TRBV6-5	TRBD2	NA	TRBJ2-7	CASSYEGTSSYEQYF	TGTGCCAGCAGTTACGAAGGGACTAGCTCCTACGAGCAGTACTTC
TRBV9	NA	NA	TRBJ2-3	CASSVVGEGGTDTQYF	TGTGCCAGCAGCGTAGTAGGTGAGGGAGGCACAGATACGCAGTATTTT
TRBV2	NA	few	TRBJ2-3	CASSVTGGDTDTQYF	TGTGCCAGCAGCGTTACCGGGGGAGACACAGATACGCAGTATTTT
TRBV5-1	NA	NA	TRBJ1-4	CASSDIRGEEKLFF	TGCGCCAGCAGCGATATAAGGGGTGAGGAAAAACTGTTTTTT
TRBV7-9	TRBD2	NA	TRBJ2-3	CASSHGLAGLDTQYF	TGTGCCAGCAGCCACGGACTAGCGGGCCTAGATACGCAGTATTTT
TRBV7-2	TRBD2	NA	TRBJ2-5	CASSPTSGSGETQYF	TGTGCCAGCAGCCCCACTAGCGGGAGTGGGGAGACCCAGTACTTC
TRBV6-2/TRBV6-3	TRBD2	once	TRBJ2-1	CASSYPLTSGRWYEQFF	TGTGCCAGCAGTTACCCCCTCACTAGCGGGAGATGGTATGAGCAGTTCTTC
TRBV5-8	NA	once	TRBJ1-4	CASSFGVGGINEKLFF	TGTGCCAGCAGCTTCGGGGTGGGAGGCATTAATGAAAAACTGTTTTTT
TRBV18	TRBD1	NA	TRBJ1-6	CASSPRGQPNSPLHF	TGTGCCAGCTCACCCCGGGGACAGCCCAATTCACCCCTCCACTTT
TRBV5-4	TRBD1	NA	TRBJ2-3	CASSRTGGWIDTQYF	TGTGCCAGCAGCCGGACAGGGGGCTGGATAGATACGCAGTATTTT
TRBV6-6	NA	NA	TRBJ1-5	CASSTGTPYSNQPQHF	TGTGCCAGCAGCACAGGGACACCTTATAGCAATCAGCCCCAGCATTTT
TRBV18	TRBD1	NA	TRBJ2-7	CASSPTSGTGSEQYF	TGTGCCAGCTCACCCACGTCCGGGACAGGGAGCGAGCAGTACTTC
TRBV5-1	TRBD1	few	TRBJ2-7	CASSSGTGAYEQYF	TGCGCCAGCAGCTCCGGGACAGGGGCCTACGAGCAGTACTTC
TRBV18	NA	NA	TRBJ2-7	CASSPPGHRSYEQYF	TGTGCCAGCTCACCACCGGGACATAGATCCTACGAGCAGTACTTC
TRBV28	NA	few	TRBJ1-6	CASSLSVSPLHF	TGTGCCAGCAGTTTATCCGTCTCACCCCTCCACTTT
TRBV29-1	TRBD2	NA	TRBJ2-2	CSVLGSGSRTGELFF	TGCAGCGTGTTGGGGAGCGGGAGTCGTACCGGGGAGCTGTTTTTT
TRBV5-1	TRBD2	NA	TRBJ2-3	CASSGGSTSGRFGADTQYF	TGCGCCAGCAGCGGGGGTTCGACTAGCGGGAGGTTCGGAGCAGATACGCAGTATTTT
TRBV18	NA	NA	TRBJ2-5	CASSLRTGETQYF	TGTGCCAGCTCACTAAGGACTGGTGAGACCCAGTACTTC
TRBV29-1	TRBD1	NA	TRBJ1-6	CSVRQGNNSPLHF	TGCAGCGTTCGACAGGGAAATAATTCACCCCTCCACTTT
TRBV28	NA	few	TRBJ2-7	CASTLGGARGSYEQYF	TGTGCCAGCACCCTGGGGGGGGCGCGGGGCTCCTACGAGCAGTACTTC
TRBV25-1	NA	NA	TRBJ1-4	CASSEPGAGTNEKLFF	TGTGCCAGCAGTGAGCCTGGGGCAGGGACTAATGAAAAACTGTTTTTT
TRBV7-9	NA	NA	TRBJ1-4	CASSLAKLQFATNEKLFF	TGTGCCAGCAGCTTAGCAAAGCTTCAATTCGCAACTAATGAAAAACTGTTTTTT
TRBV7-6	TRBD1	NA	TRBJ1-5	CASSRGTGGNQPQHF	TGTGCCAGCAGCCGGGGGACAGGGGGCAATCAGCCCCAGCATTTT
TRBV30	NA	NA	TRBJ1-1	CAWSWVPGMEAFF	TGTGCCTGGAGTTGGGTCCCGGGGATGGAAGCTTTCTTT
TRBV2	NA	NA	TRBJ1-5	CASNRGLEDQPQHF	TGTGCCAGCAATCGGGGGTTGGAGGATCAGCCCCAGCATTTT
TRBV6-2/TRBV6-3	NA	NA	TRBJ2-7	CASSYSNSAYEQYF	TGTGCCAGCAGTTACTCGAATAGCGCCTACGAGCAGTACTTC
TRBV19	NA	NA	TRBJ2-7	CASSIRGTGTYEQYF	TGTGCCAGTAGTATAAGAGGGACTGGGACCTACGAGCAGTACTTC
TRBV30	TRBD1	NA	TRBJ2-2	CAWSARDSLYTGELFF	TGTGCCTGGAGTGCCAGGGACAGTCTCTACACCGGGGAGCTGTTTTTT